The 30 T cell receptor beta chains below all came from one sample that was sequenced in a study of T cell changes during pregnancy in multiple sclerosis. The table came from immunoSEQ multiplex PCR; TCRdb's copy has only in-frame clones and leaves some out. The sample shows around 95,000 clones, about 90% of them seen only once. The sample consisted of peripheral blood, taken after pregnancy. These receptor sequences come from a female donor in good health, enrolled as a control in a pregnancy study.

The chain employs TRBV2 and TRBJ1-2; D perhaps matches TRBD1 (5 bases). Deletions cut 6 bases from V and 5 bases from J, with 13 bases between. The CDR3 totals 13 residues. From germline, CDR1 is SNHLY and CDR2 FYNNEI. The DNA for the CDR3 is TGTGCCAGCAGCCTCCGTGGGGGGTATGGCTACACCTTC. Its protein product is CASSLRGGYGYTF. The variable domain in full, with the rest retrieved from reference TRBV2 and TRBJ1-2, is EPEVTQTPSHQVTQMGQEVILRCVPISNHLYFYWYRQILGQKVEFLVSFYNNEISEKSEIFDDQFSVERPDGSNFTLKIRSTKLEDSAMYFCASSLRGGYGYTFGSGTRLTVV.

V and J are TRBV9 and TRBJ2-3; tentatively, D is TRBD1 (5 bases). The ends were cut back, 7 bases at V and 2 bases at J, with 17 bases in the middle. The germline V gene has CDR1 SGDLS and CDR2 YYNGEE. The CDR3 loop spans 15 amino acids. CDR3 DNA sequence: TGTGCCAGCGGTGAAGGGGCAGGGCCCACAGATACGCAGTATTTT. It translates to CASGEGAGPTDTQYF.

This rearrangement joins TRBV30 to TRBJ2-7, with TRBD1 matching 9 bases. Unmatched junction bases numbered 7, after V lost 5 bases and J lost 5 bases. Per germline, CDR1 GTSNPN and CDR2 SVGIG (reference sequence). This CDR3 is built from 13 residues. The CDR3 DNA reads as TGTGCCTGGGGGGGGACAGGGTCCCACGAGCAGTACTTC. Translated, it gives CAWGGTGSHEQYF.

The V gene is TRBV6-5, the J gene TRBJ2-7; a weak D match, TRBD1 (6 bases). Trimming cost V 2 bases and J 0 bases, with 8 bases left between them. The CDR3 runs 14 residues. Germline loops: CDR1 MNHEY, CDR2 SVGAGI. The chain's CDR3 is CASSYEGDSYEQYF. The CDR3 nucleotides are TGTGCCAGCAGTTACGAGGGGGACTCCTACGAGCAGTACTTC.

The J gene is TRBJ1-5, the V gene TRBV7-2; D remains ambiguous. V lost 5 bases and J lost 0, with 5 bases in between. CDR1 is SGHTA and CDR2 is FQGNSA in the germline V gene. The CDR3 is 13 amino acids. CDR3 residues: CASSRDSNQPQHF. For the CDR3, the DNA is TGTGCCAGCAGCCGCGATAGCAATCAGCCCCAGCATTTT.

This chain links TRBV30 with TRBJ1-1; no firm D call. The CDR3 sequence is 11 residues long. The ends were cut back, 2 bases at V and 6 bases at J, with 7 bases in the middle. CDR1 is GTSNPN, CDR2 SVGIG, per germline (reference sequence). DNA for the CDR3: TGTGCCTGGAGTCGGTCTTCTGAAGCTTTCTTT. Protein sequence: CAWSRSSEAFF.

The chain couples TRBV27 to TRBJ1-4; 7 nucleotides align to TRBD1. The CDR3 covers 20 residues. Trimming took 5 bases from V and 2 from J; bases not matched to a gene: 20. Germline-derived CDR1 and CDR2 are MNHEY and SMNVEV (reference sequence). CDR3 DNA sequence: TGTGCCAGCAGTCCCCGGAGGACAGGATGGTTGAGGTCCACTAATGAAAAACTGTTTTTT. As protein: CASSPRRTGWLRSTNEKLFF.

The chain couples TRBV28 to TRBJ1-2; 7 bases fit TRBD1. Germline-derived CDR1 and CDR2 are MDHEN and SYDVKM. The junction had 5 bases not matched to a gene; V was cut back by 7 bases and J by 0 bases. The CDR3 runs to 14 residues. CDR3 sequence (DNA): TGTGCCAGCACCACTGGGACAGCTAACTATGGCTACACCTTC. It yields the protein CASTTGTANYGYTF.

In this sample, this clone turned up once. The gene calls are TRBV5-4 and TRBJ2-7, with a weak D call TRBD1 (6 bases). With 2 bases removed from V and 3 bases from J, the gap between germline ends came to 12 bases. The germline V gene encodes CDR1 SGHNT and CDR2 YYREEE (reference sequence). The CDR3 contains 14 residues. The CDR3 DNA reads TGTGCCAGCAGCTTACGGTCAGGGGACTACGAGCAGTACTTC. It translates to CASSLRSGDYEQYF.

This chain joins TRBV2 and TRBJ1-2, with TRBD1 identical over 10 bases. J was trimmed by 6 bases and V by 10 bases; bases with no gene match: 5. The CDR3 covers 12 residues. CDR1 and CDR2 from the germline V gene are SNHLY and FYNNEI. CDR3 bases: TGTGCCACTGCGACAGGGGGCAATGGCTACACCTTC. Protein: CATATGGNGYTF.

The V gene is TRBV6-5, the J gene TRBJ1-4, with D unresolved. This CDR3 has 13 amino acids. The V end lost 6 bases, the J end lost 7 bases, and 12 bases lay between the germline ends. The germline CDR1 and CDR2 sequences are MNHEY and SVGAGI. The CDR3 protein is CASRGVGSEKLFF. CDR3 DNA sequence: TGTGCCAGCAGAGGAGTAGGGAGTGAAAAACTGTTTTTT.

The rearrangement joins TRBV5-1 to TRBJ2-2, with TRBD2 matching over 12 bases. The V gene end was trimmed by 2 bases and the J gene end by 4 bases; junction bases not matched to a gene: 3. The CDR3 extends over 16 amino acids. The germline CDR1 and CDR2 sequences are SGHRS and YFSETQ. CDR3 sequence: CASSLRLAGVTGELFF. The CDR3 DNA reads as TGCGCCAGCAGCTTAAGACTAGCGGGAGTCACCGGGGAGCTGTTTTTT.

The chain employs TRBV19 and TRBJ1-1; 7 bases align to TRBD1. V was pared by 1 base and J by 2 bases, with 4 bases of the junction left unmatched. Germline V CDR1 and CDR2: LNHDA, SQIVND (reference sequence). The CDR3 sequence is 15 residues long. Written as DNA, the CDR3 is TGTGCCAGTAGTATAGGACAGGGAATCAACACTGAAGCTTTCTTT. Amino acid sequence: CASSIGQGINTEAFF.

V is TRBV6-1 and J is TRBJ2-7, with D perhaps matching TRBD2 (6 bases). Germline lookup yields CDR1 MNHNS and CDR2 SASEGT. This CDR3 has 15 residues. V was trimmed by 1 base and J by 7 bases, leaving 17 bases between them. The CDR3 DNA follows: TGTGCCAGCAGTGAAGAGGGGACTTCGAGCTGGGAGCAGTACTTC. Its protein is CASSEEGTSSWEQYF.

The chain employs TRBV19 and TRBJ1-1; D is uncertain. V gave up 4 bases and J gave up 8 bases, with 8 bases separating them. CDR1 LNHDA and CDR2 SQIVND come from the germline V gene (reference sequence). This CDR3 contains 11 residues. In DNA form, the CDR3 reads TGTGCCAGTAGTACGGGTGACGAAGCTTTCTTT. It is translated as CASSTGDEAFF.

The rearrangement links TRBV6-6 to TRBJ2-7; D unclear. V lost 7 bases and J lost 4, with 8 bases in between. This CDR3 region has 11 residues. Germline-derived CDR1 and CDR2 are MNHNY and SVGAGI (reference sequence). Here the CDR3 reads CASKTGYEQYF. In DNA, the CDR3 is TGTGCCAGCAAAACTGGTTACGAGCAGTACTTC.

The genes are TRBV5-1 and TRBJ1-2; D not resolved. CDR1 and CDR2 from the germline V gene are SGHRS and YFSETQ. The CDR3 is 12 residues long. V lost 6 bases and J lost 3, with 9 bases in between. CDR3 region: CASKENDYGYTF. In nucleotides, the CDR3 is TGCGCCAGCAAGGAGAACGACTATGGCTACACCTTC.

The chain combines TRBV2 with TRBJ2-5; no reliable D call. Germline assignment: CDR1 SNHLY and CDR2 FYNNEI. V gave up 5 bases and J gave up 5 bases, with 21 bases separating them. This CDR3 is built from 16 residues. The CDR3 sequence: CASSTPRDTFGETQYF. CDR3 DNA: TGTGCCAGCAGTACTCCCAGAGACACCTTCGGTGAGACCCAGTACTTC.

Here the CDR3 DNA reads TGTGCCAGTAGGGGTACTAGCGGGGGGTACGATGAGCAGTTCTTC. Amino acids: CASRGTSGGYDEQFF. V usage is TRBV19 and J usage is TRBJ2-1, with 12 nucleotides matching TRBD2. Trimming at V came to 6 bases and at J to 8 bases, leaving 8 bases not matched to a gene. Germline CDR1 reads LNHDA; CDR2 reads SQIVND (reference sequence). The CDR3 runs to 15 residues.

V and J are TRBV9 and TRBJ2-2; 10 nucleotides agree with TRBD1. This CDR3 is 19 amino acids long. Trimming cost V 4 bases and J 2 bases; bases outside gene matches: 14. Germline V gene sequence: CDR1 SGDLS, CDR2 YYNGEE. This CDR3 is CASSRRDRGSHGNTGELFF. The CDR3 coding sequence is TGTGCCAGCAGCCGAAGGGACAGGGGTTCCCACGGAAACACCGGGGAGCTGTTTTTT.

On this clone: Relative to the germline gene, one junction end is altered; a read error may explain this. The V gene is TRBV2, the J gene TRBJ2-3, with a weak D call TRBD1 (5 bases). The CDR3 loop spans 15 amino acids. Germline CDR1 reads SNHLY; CDR2 reads FYNNEI. The CDR3, as DNA: TGTGCCAGCAGTGAACTGACAGAACCCACAGTTACGCAGTATTTT. Translating gives CASSELTEPTVTQYF.

This chain connects TRBV29-1 to TRBJ1-2; TRBD1 aligns across 9 bases. The CDR3 covers 15 residues. The germline gives CDR1 SQVTM, CDR2 ANQGSEA. The J segment lost 2 bases and the V segment lost 5 bases, leaving 9 bases of the junction unmatched. DNA of the CDR3: TGCAGCGTTCCGACAGGGGGTATGGGGAACTATGGCTACACCTTC. Its protein is CSVPTGGMGNYGYTF.

CDR3 sequence reads: CASSRQSFSGNTIYF. The CDR3 DNA reads TGTGCCAGCAGCAGACAGTCCTTCTCTGGAAACACCATATATTTT. The rearrangement links TRBV7-8 to TRBJ1-3; TRBD1 might be the D (5 bases). V was clipped by 5 bases and J by 0 bases, with 11 bases between them. Looked up from germline, CDR1 is SGHVS and CDR2 is FQNEAQ. The CDR3 is made up of 15 amino acids.

The V and J genes are TRBV6-5 and TRBJ1-1; D might be TRBD1 (6 bases). The CDR3 is 14 amino acids. Germline CDR1 is MNHEY and CDR2 is SVGAGI. The germline V and J ends were trimmed by 5 bases and 2 bases, with 12 bases remaining between them. The CDR3, as DNA: TGTGCCAGCAGTCCCCTACAGGGTAACACTGAAGCTTTCTTT. Translation gives CASSPLQGNTEAFF.

The chain links TRBV4-1 to TRBJ2-2; TRBD2 agrees at 11 bases. V lost 0 bases and J lost 7; bases outside the gene matches: 13. This CDR3 is built from 19 residues. The germline V gene has CDR1 MGHRA and CDR2 YSYEKL. In nucleotides, the CDR3 is TGCGCCAGCAGCCAAGATCGTAGTAGCGGGGGGGCCTTGATCGGGGAGCTGTTTTTT. It is translated as CASSQDRSSGGALIGELFF.

The chain couples TRBV28 to TRBJ2-5; 11 bases are a match to TRBD2. The junction had 7 bases not matched to a gene; V was cut back by 6 bases and J by 7 bases. CDR3 length: 14 residues. The V gene's germline CDR1 is MDHEN and CDR2 SYDVKM. The CDR3 reads CASSRGLAGRTQYF. In DNA, the CDR3 is TGTGCCAGCAGCCGAGGACTAGCGGGCCGGACCCAGTACTTC.

This clone appeared a single time. The chain recombines TRBV4-2 with TRBJ2-1; 9 nucleotides agree with TRBD2. The CDR3 has 16 residues. From germline, CDR1 is LGHNA and CDR2 YNFKEQ. The V gene end was trimmed by 3 bases and the J gene end by 5 bases; junction bases not matched to a gene: 8. CDR3 nucleotides: TGTGCCAGCAGCCAGGAGAGACTAGCGGACCACAATGAGCAGTTCTTC. Amino acids: CASSQERLADHNEQFF.

This clone has only one observation. V is TRBV6-6 and J is TRBJ1-1; possibly TRBD1 for D (6 bases). Germline CDR1 MNHNY, CDR2 SVGAGI (reference sequence). The CDR3 is 13 amino acids. Trimming stripped 8 bases from V and 1 base from J, with 11 bases between. The CDR3 loop reads CASEGQKNTEAFF. The CDR3 DNA reads TGTGCCAGCGAAGGACAGAAGAACACTGAAGCTTTCTTT.

This CDR3 reads CASSQAGTRFSPLHF. The CDR3 region has the DNA TGCGCCAGCAGCCAAGCCGGGACAAGGTTTTCACCCCTCCACTTT. The chain is built from TRBV4-1 and TRBJ1-6, with D possibly being TRBD1 (6 bases). The CDR3 extends over 15 amino acids. The germline V and J ends were trimmed by 1 base and 9 bases, with 13 bases remaining between them. The V gene's germline CDR1 is MGHRA and CDR2 YSYEKL.

CDR3 coding DNA: TGCAGCGTAGACGCTTGGGAGGGATCTAGCTCCTACGAGCAGTACTTC. It is translated as CSVDAWEGSSSYEQYF. The rearrangement uses TRBV29-1 and TRBJ2-7, with TRBD2 identical over 7 bases. This CDR3 contains 16 residues. V lost 6 bases and J lost 0; bases outside the gene matches: 14. The germline CDR1 and CDR2 sequences are SQVTM and ANQGSEA.